This note documents a single TCR beta chain sequence. The sample originates from a study of blood T cell repertoires in COVID-19. Whole-study context: PBMCs, B-cell-depleted T cells, or T cells were the source of the cDNA or gDNA that made up the material.

TCRdb's table, derived via immunoSEQ multiplex PCR, lists solely in-frame clones and lacks some. The table records approximately 80,000 clones, about 82% of them present only once. Trimming stripped 1 base from V and 0 bases from J, with 25 bases between. The CDR3 extends over 20 amino acids. CDR1 and CDR2 (germline): MNHNS, SASEGT. This rearrangement joins TRBV6-1 to TRBJ2-7; a possible D gene is TRBD2 (7 bases). The sequence came from a man aged 45-60 years with active COVID-19. The sample comprised peripheral blood. The CDR3 DNA reads TGTGCCAGCAGTGAAGTACGAGCGGGTGAGGGGGGGATGCCCTCCTACGAGCAGTACTTC. This sequence encodes CASSEVRAGEGGMPSYEQYF.